What follows are 27 T cell receptor beta chains derived from one specimen sequenced in a study of CD8 T cells in ankylosing spondylitis. One entry per CDR3 protein, called by TCRdb with MiXCR from the 5' RACE reads. Of around 230,000 distinct CDR3 sequences detected, approximately 7.6% appear once; the ten largest clones hold 4% to 5%. Material: blood, either unsorted or a sorted T cell fraction (not recorded which). The origin of the receptors is a female donor with ankylosing spondylitis or in good health (not recorded which).

This clonotype has a count of ten or more. This sequence joins TRBV20-1 and TRBJ2-7; D remains unclear. Germline V gives CDR1 DFQATT, CDR2 SNEGSKA (reference sequence). V dropped 3 bases and J dropped 3 bases, with 6 bases sitting between them. CDR3 length: 11 amino acids. Here the CDR3 DNA reads TGCAGTGCTAGTAAGAGCTACGAGCAGTACTTC. Residues: CSASKSYEQYF.

This chain links TRBV6-2 or TRBV6-3 with TRBJ1-1, with TRBD1 matching over 7 bases. Germline V lookup: CDR1 MNHEY, CDR2 SVGEGT. Trimming took 11 bases from V and 3 from J; bases not matched to a gene: 27. The CDR3 totals 19 residues. Here the CDR3 reads CAFSSLSQGRGGLDTEAFF. In DNA, the CDR3 is TGTGCCTTCAGTTCCCTTTCACAGGGGAGAGGGGGGTTGGACACTGAAGCTTTCTTT.

Ten or more counts support this clonotype. The chain uses TRBV7-8 and TRBJ2-7; no clear D gene. Germline V gives CDR1 SGHVS, CDR2 FQNEAQ. The CDR3 extends over 15 amino acids. V gave up 5 bases and J gave up 2 bases, with 16 bases separating them. The CDR3 loop is CASSRLGFGAYEQYF. CDR3 nucleotide sequence: TGTGCCAGCAGCCGCCTAGGGTTTGGCGCCTACGAGCAGTACTTC.

The rearrangement uses TRBV7-9 and TRBJ1-2; D perhaps matches TRBD1 (5 bases). This CDR3 region has 14 residues. Germline V lookup: CDR1 SEHNR, CDR2 FQNEAQ (reference sequence). Trimming left V 6 bases short and J 2 bases short, with 13 bases between. CDR3 sequence: CASRLGGGNYGYTF. The CDR3 DNA reads TGTGCCAGCAGGCTCGGGGGGGGGAACTATGGCTACACCTTC.

At least ten counts were recorded for this clonotype. The rearrangement links TRBV28 to TRBJ2-5; D is possibly TRBD1 (5 bases). Trimming removed 8 bases from V and 7 bases from J, with 32 bases in between. CDR1 MDHEN and CDR2 SYDVKM come from the germline V gene. The CDR3 consists of 18 residues. The CDR3 DNA follows: TGTGCCAGCGGGTATTTAGGACAACTTACCATCGCCTTAGGGACCCAGTACTTC. Translation gives CASGYLGQLTIALGTQYF.

This clonotype was seen a handful of times. This chain connects TRBV20-1 to TRBJ2-3, with 7 bases that match TRBD2. With V trimmed by 3 bases and J by 1 base, 13 bases remained unmatched. Germline CDR1 DFQATT, CDR2 SNEGSKA (reference sequence). The CDR3 contains 17 residues. The CDR3 region is CSARGREPSHGTDTQYF. CDR3 bases: TGCAGTGCTAGGGGGCGGGAGCCCTCTCATGGCACAGATACGCAGTATTTT.

This clonotype was detected only a few times. The chain links TRBV3-1 to TRBJ2-7; maybe TRBD2 (5 bases). The CDR3 spans 15 residues. Germline V lookup: CDR1 LGHDT, CDR2 YNNKEL (reference sequence). Trimming removed 0 bases at V and 3 bases at J, with 12 bases between. The CDR3 reads CASSQDRKRNYEQYF. The CDR3 region has the DNA TGTGCCAGCAGCCAAGACCGAAAGCGGAACTACGAGCAGTACTTC.

The table lists this clonotype with many counts. V gene TRBV6-2 or TRBV6-3 combines with J gene TRBJ2-5, with D unclear. The germline V and J ends were trimmed by 8 bases and 4 bases, with 8 bases remaining between them. The CDR3 loop spans 11 amino acids. In germline, CDR1 is MNHEY, CDR2 SVGEGT. DNA of the CDR3: TGTGCCAGCCCTCAAGGAGAGACCCAGTACTTC. Its translation: CASPQGETQYF.

This clonotype showed up just a few times. The rearrangement uses TRBV28 and TRBJ2-7; 10 bases map to TRBD2. V lost 3 bases to trimming and J lost 0 bases; unmatched junction nucleotides: 2. This CDR3 region has 15 residues. Per germline, CDR1 MDHEN and CDR2 SYDVKM. The CDR3 sequence is CASSFGLAASYEQYF. In nucleotides, the CDR3 is TGTGCCAGCAGTTTCGGACTAGCGGCCTCCTACGAGCAGTACTTC.

This clonotype was counted many times. The rearrangement links TRBV12-3 or TRBV12-4 to TRBJ1-1; tentative D call: TRBD1 (5 bases). Trimming left V 5 bases short and J 5 bases short, with 15 bases between. This CDR3 spans 14 amino acids. In DNA form, the CDR3 reads TGTGCCAGCAGTCCCACGGGGCGCGGGACTGAAGCTTTCTTT. Translated: CASSPTGRGTEAFF.

There are many counts of this clonotype. This chain uses TRBV5-6 with TRBJ2-3, with 7 bases matching TRBD2. Germline V lookup: CDR1 SGHDT, CDR2 YYEEEE. The CDR3 has 18 amino acids. V lost 6 bases, J lost 2 bases, and 18 bases stayed unmatched. The CDR3 nucleotides are TGTGCCAGCACGGGGCCTAGCGGCCCAGGAGAGGTCACAGATACGCAGTATTTT. It translates to CASTGPSGPGEVTDTQYF.

This clonotype showed up many times. J is TRBJ2-1 and V is TRBV6-2 or TRBV6-3, with D possibly TRBD2 on 6 matching bases. Between the trimmed V and J ends, which lost 0 bases and 9 bases, there was a span of 9 bases. The CDR3 loop spans 13 amino acids. Germline CDR1 MNHEY, CDR2 SVGEGT. The CDR3 nucleotides are TGTGCCAGCAGTTACTCGAACGGGGGTGAGCAGTTCTTC. Its translation is CASSYSNGGEQFF.

This clonotype was detected once. A much larger clone sits a single nucleotide away, making a read error possible. The V gene is TRBV7-2, the J gene TRBJ2-3; possible D gene TRBD1, 6 bases. There are 15 residues in the CDR3. Germline loops: CDR1 SGHTA, CDR2 FQGNSA. The chain's CDR3 is CVSSSQSGQTDTQYF. In DNA, the CDR3 is TGTGTCAGCAGCTCACAGAGTGGACAGACAGATACGCAGTATTTT.

There are many counts of this clonotype. This chain connects TRBV12-3 or TRBV12-4 to TRBJ2-7; the D gene is possibly TRBD2 (6 bases). The CDR3 contains 11 residues. V was clipped by 10 bases and J by 7 bases, with 14 bases between them. The CDR3: CATALGTEQYF. The CDR3 DNA is TGTGCCACCGCCCTCGGGACTGAGCAGTACTTC.

This clonotype was seen at least ten times. The gene calls are TRBV20-1 and TRBJ2-3, with 8 bases aligning to TRBD2. Germline CDR1 and CDR2: DFQATT and SNEGSKA (reference sequence). The CDR3 is 15 residues long. The junction had 4 bases not matched to a gene; V was cut back by 1 base and J by 1 base. Written as DNA, the CDR3 is TGCAGTGCTAGAGCCCTTAGCGGGGGCACAGATACGCAGTATTTT. Protein sequence: CSARALSGGTDTQYF.

This clonotype was seen repeatedly, ten times or more. The chain employs TRBV12-3 or TRBV12-4 and TRBJ2-1; D ambiguous. This CDR3 contains 11 residues. V dropped 1 base and J dropped 10 bases, with 5 bases sitting between them. Here the CDR3 DNA reads TGTGCCAGCAGTTTAGTGGAGGAGCAGTTCTTC. This encodes CASSLVEEQFF.

This clonotype occurred many times. The gene calls are TRBV20-1 and TRBJ2-7; D may be TRBD1 (5 bases). V was trimmed by 5 bases and J by 0 bases, leaving 14 bases between them. Germline V CDR1 and CDR2: DFQATT, SNEGSKA (reference sequence). The CDR3 covers 14 residues. The CDR3 loop reads CSALWGGTSYEQYF. The CDR3 DNA reads TGCAGTGCTCTATGGGGCGGTACCTCCTACGAGCAGTACTTC.

This clonotype has a count of ten or more. The rearrangement uses TRBV29-1 and TRBJ1-1; possibly TRBD1 for D (5 bases). CDR3 length: 14 amino acids. Germline V gives CDR1 SQVTM, CDR2 ANQGSEA. The V end lost 6 bases, the J end lost 5 bases, and 19 bases lay between the germline ends. CDR3 protein: CSVIGRDRGTEAFF. The CDR3 region has the DNA TGCAGCGTGATTGGGAGGGACCGAGGGACTGAAGCTTTCTTT.

The rearrangement uses TRBV28 and TRBJ2-7; 8 bases map to TRBD1. The CDR3 runs 14 residues. Germline V gene data show CDR1 as MDHEN and CDR2 as SYDVKM. With V trimmed by 8 bases and J by 5 bases, 11 bases remained unmatched. The CDR3 protein is CASGQGGQDNEQYF. CDR3 bases: TGTGCCAGCGGTCAAGGGGGACAGGATAACGAGCAGTACTTC.

This clonotype was recorded many times. The chain has TRBV4-3 and TRBJ2-1; D ambiguous. Between the trimmed V and J ends, which lost 0 bases and 4 bases, there was a span of 7 bases. The CDR3 covers 14 residues. CDR1 and CDR2 (germline): LGHNA, YSLEER. The CDR3 DNA reads TGCGCCAGCAGCCAAGACTTGGGGTACAATGAGCAGTTCTTC. Translation gives CASSQDLGYNEQFF.

This clonotype was observed many times. The chain joins TRBV7-2 to TRBJ2-1, with TRBD2 matching over 9 bases. The CDR3 is 15 residues long. J was trimmed by 7 bases and V by 2 bases; bases with no gene match: 6. The germline V gene has CDR1 SGHTA and CDR2 FQGNSA. CDR3 protein: CASSLLGGRGNEQFF. Here the CDR3 DNA reads TGTGCCAGCAGCTTATTGGGCGGGAGGGGAAATGAGCAGTTCTTC. Using reference TRBV7-2 and TRBJ2-1 for the parts outside the CDR3, the full variable domain is GAGVSQSPSNKVTEKGKDVELRCDPISGHTALYWYRQSLGQGLEFLIYFQGNSAPDKSGLPSDRFSAERTGGSVSTLTIQRTQQEDSAVYLCASSLLGGRGNEQFFGPGTRLTVL.

The chain carries TRBV20-1 and TRBJ2-1; no reliable D call. Trimming pared 6 bases from V and 5 bases from J, leaving 17 bases between. Per the germline V gene, CDR1 is DFQATT and CDR2 is SNEGSKA (reference sequence). This CDR3 is 14 amino acids long. This CDR3 reads CSASRLDRDNEQFF. DNA of the CDR3: TGCAGTGCCAGCCGACTCGATAGGGACAATGAGCAGTTCTTC.

This clonotype was counted at least ten times. The chain combines TRBV20-1 with TRBJ1-2, with 9 nucleotides matching TRBD1. The CDR3 extends over 14 amino acids. The trim removed 3 bases at V and 4 bases at J, leaving 6 bases unmatched. Germline lookup yields CDR1 DFQATT and CDR2 SNEGSKA (reference sequence). The CDR3 region has the DNA TGCAGTGCTAGCACAGACAGGGGGTTCTATGGCTACACCTTC. Protein sequence: CSASTDRGFYGYTF.

This clonotype was counted a few times. The J gene is TRBJ1-1, the V gene TRBV7-2; D is ambiguous. Trimming took 1 base from V and 0 from J, leaving 12 bases between them. The V gene's germline CDR1 is SGHTA and CDR2 FQGNSA. This CDR3 contains 16 residues. CDR3 DNA sequence: TGTGCCAGCAGCTTAGTAATAGGCCCAATGAACACTGAAGCTTTCTTT. Its translation is CASSLVIGPMNTEAFF.

The sample holds many counts of this clonotype. The chain has TRBV7-2 and TRBJ2-4; tentative D call: TRBD1 (6 bases). The germline V gene has CDR1 SGHTA and CDR2 FQGNSA. The CDR3 is 14 residues long. Trimming took 1 base from V and 7 from J, leaving 11 bases between them. This CDR3 is CASSLDPRGNIQYF. For the CDR3, the DNA is TGTGCCAGCAGCTTAGACCCTAGGGGGAACATTCAGTACTTC.

The chain recombines TRBV23-1 with TRBJ2-3; D gene uncertain. TRBV23-1 is an ORF for which the function is uncertain. This CDR3 is 15 amino acids long. V was clipped by 7 bases and J by 3 bases, with 17 bases between them. The CDR3, as DNA: TGCGCCAGCACCGAGGATGTGGGGTCGACAGATACGCAGTATTTT. This codes for CASTEDVGSTDTQYF.

This clonotype was seen repeatedly, ten times or more. This rearrangement joins TRBV9 to TRBJ2-1; 16 bases fit TRBD2. After removal of 3 bases from V and 6 bases from J, the junction contained 9 bases not matched to a gene. Germline V gene sequence: CDR1 SGDLS, CDR2 YYNGEE. The CDR3 sequence is 18 residues long. As DNA, the CDR3 is TGTGCCAGCAGCGCGGGACTAGCGGGAGGGCCACGTAGCAATGAGCAGTTCTTC. Its translation: CASSAGLAGGPRSNEQFF.